The clone carrying this T cell receptor (beta chain) was detected a few times. Its antigen is unknown. Researchers collected about 9.7 milliliters of peripheral blood from every single donor. Total RNA was isolated from each sample in quantities of at least 6 micrograms. This record belongs to a study of blood T cells in healthy people across ages. The CDR3 length is 14 residues. The V segment lost 6 bases and the J segment 3 bases; nucleotides outside the gene matches: 5. Germline V CDR1 and CDR2: MDHEN, SYDVKM. Study-wide results and limits: More naive CD4+ cells and higher diversity were found in long-lived than in aged donors.

A second about 6 to 11 cycle PCR used barcoded and J-beta primers. Every cDNA molecule carried a tag from a template-switch adaptor bearing 12 random nucleotides. TCRdb re-analysed the 5' RACE reads in MiXCR, keeping a single row per CDR3 protein. The sample has approximately 830,000 distinct CDR3 sequences, approximately 67% seen once. This sequence was found in a young man in good health. The sample consisted of blood. The rearrangement joins TRBV28 to TRBJ2-7, with 10 bases that match TRBD1. The DNA for the CDR3 is TGTGCCAGCAGCACCGGGACAGGGGTCTACGAGCAGTACTTC. This gives the protein CASSTGTGVYEQYF. The whole variable domain, remainder taken from reference TRBV28 and TRBJ2-7, is DVKVTQSSRYLVKRTGEKVFLECVQDMDHENMFWYRQDPGLGLRLIYFSYDVKMKEKGDIPEGYSVSREKKERFSLILESASTNQTSMYLCASSTGTGVYEQYFGPGTRLTVT.